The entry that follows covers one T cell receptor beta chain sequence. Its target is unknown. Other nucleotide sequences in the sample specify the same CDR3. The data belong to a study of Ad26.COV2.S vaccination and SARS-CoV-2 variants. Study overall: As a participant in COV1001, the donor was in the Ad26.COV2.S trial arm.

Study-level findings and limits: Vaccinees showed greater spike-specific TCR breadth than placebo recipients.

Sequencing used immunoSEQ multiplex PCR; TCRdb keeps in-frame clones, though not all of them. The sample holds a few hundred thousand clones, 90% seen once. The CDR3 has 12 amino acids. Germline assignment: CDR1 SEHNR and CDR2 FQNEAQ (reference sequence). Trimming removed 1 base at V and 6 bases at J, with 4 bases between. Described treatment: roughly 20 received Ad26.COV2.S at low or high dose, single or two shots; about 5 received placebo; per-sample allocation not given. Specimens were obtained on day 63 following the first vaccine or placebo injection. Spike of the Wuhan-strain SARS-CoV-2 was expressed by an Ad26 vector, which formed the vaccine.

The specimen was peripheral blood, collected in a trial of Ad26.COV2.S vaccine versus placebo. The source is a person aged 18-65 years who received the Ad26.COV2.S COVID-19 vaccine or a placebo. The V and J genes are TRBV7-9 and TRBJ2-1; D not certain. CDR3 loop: CASSLGTNEQFF. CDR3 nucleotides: TGTGCCAGCAGCTTAGGTACCAATGAGCAGTTCTTC.